This T cell receptor beta chain is drawn from a study of PD-L1 blockade in urothelial cancer. Whole-study context: About 90% of the 29 patients were men with bladder-origin urothelial cancer.

Sequencing used immunoSEQ multiplex PCR; TCRdb keeps in-frame clones, though not all of them. The sample has about 30,000 clones, about 87% seen once. Between the trimmed V and J ends, which lost 3 bases and 8 bases, there was a span of 10 bases. The CDR3 is 12 residues long. In germline, CDR1 is SEHNR, CDR2 FQNEAQ (reference sequence). Study results and caveats: Tumor-linked clones in blood grew more by 3 weeks in durable-benefit patients.

This clone was counted between two and nine times. The antigen remains undetermined. J is TRBJ1-1 and V is TRBV7-9, with D perhaps TRBD1 (5 bases). The sequence was obtained from a man aged 50-59 years with urothelial cancer. The input for sequencing was PBMCs, taken around atezolizumab (anti-PD-L1) treatment. The DNA for the CDR3 is TGTGCCAGCAGCTTGAAGGGGCCCGAAGCTTTCTTT. It codes for CASSLKGPEAFF.